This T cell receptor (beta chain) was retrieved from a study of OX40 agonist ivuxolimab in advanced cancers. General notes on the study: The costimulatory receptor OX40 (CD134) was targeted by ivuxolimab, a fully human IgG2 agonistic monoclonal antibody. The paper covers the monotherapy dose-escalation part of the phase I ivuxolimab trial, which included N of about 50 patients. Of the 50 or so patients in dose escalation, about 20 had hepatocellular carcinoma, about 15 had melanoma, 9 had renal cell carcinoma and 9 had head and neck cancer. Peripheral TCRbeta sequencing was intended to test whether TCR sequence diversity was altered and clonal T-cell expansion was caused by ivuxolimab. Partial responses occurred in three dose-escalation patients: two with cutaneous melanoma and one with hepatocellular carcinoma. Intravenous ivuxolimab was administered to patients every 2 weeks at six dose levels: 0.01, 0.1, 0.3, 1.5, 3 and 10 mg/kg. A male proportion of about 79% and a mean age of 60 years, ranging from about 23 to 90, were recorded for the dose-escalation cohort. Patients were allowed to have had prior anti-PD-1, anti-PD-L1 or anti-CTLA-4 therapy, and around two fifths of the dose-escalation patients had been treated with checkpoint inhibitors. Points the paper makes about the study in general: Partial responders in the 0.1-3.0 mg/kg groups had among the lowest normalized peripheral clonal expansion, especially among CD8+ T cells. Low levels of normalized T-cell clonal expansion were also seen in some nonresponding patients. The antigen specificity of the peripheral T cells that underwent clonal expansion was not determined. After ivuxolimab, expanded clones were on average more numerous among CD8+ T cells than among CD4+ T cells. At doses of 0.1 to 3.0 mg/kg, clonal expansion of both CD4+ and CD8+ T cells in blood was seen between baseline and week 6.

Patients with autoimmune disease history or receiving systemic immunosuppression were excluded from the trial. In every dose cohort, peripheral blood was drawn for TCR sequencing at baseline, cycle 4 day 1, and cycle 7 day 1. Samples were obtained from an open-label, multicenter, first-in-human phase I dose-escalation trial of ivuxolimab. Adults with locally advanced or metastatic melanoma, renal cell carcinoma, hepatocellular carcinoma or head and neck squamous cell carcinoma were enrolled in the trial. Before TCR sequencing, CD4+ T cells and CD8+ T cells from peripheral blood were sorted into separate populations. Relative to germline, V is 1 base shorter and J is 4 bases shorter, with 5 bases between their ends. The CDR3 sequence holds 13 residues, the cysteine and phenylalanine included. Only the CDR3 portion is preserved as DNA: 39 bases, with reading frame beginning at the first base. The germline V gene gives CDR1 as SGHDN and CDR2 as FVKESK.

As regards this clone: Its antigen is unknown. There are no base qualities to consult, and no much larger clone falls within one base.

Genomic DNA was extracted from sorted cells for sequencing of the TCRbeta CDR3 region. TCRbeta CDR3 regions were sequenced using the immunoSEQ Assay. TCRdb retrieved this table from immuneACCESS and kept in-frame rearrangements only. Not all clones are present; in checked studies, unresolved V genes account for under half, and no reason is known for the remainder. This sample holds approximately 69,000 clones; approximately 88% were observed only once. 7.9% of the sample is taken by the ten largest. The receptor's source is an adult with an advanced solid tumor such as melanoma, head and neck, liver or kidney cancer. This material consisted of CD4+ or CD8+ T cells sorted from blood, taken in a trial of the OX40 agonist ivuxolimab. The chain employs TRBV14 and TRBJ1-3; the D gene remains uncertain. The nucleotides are TGTGCCAGCAGCCAAGTTGTCGGAAACACCATATATTTT. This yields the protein CASSQVVGNTIYF.